A selection of T cell receptor beta chains follows, all from one sample in a study of beta chain features in type 1 diabetes. The table came from immunoSEQ multiplex PCR; TCRdb's copy has only in-frame clones and leaves some out. This table holds under 300,000 clones, 16% found once. Sequenced input: naive CD4+ T cells from blood. The receptors shown here come from a young man with type 1 diabetes. CDR3s include the opening cysteine and the closing phenylalanine or tryptophan. D genes are given only for firm matches. The listing skips clone size in some rows; elsewhere it reads once, few, many or a size class.

>.|14|.|TRBV29-1|TRBJ2-3
CSVERRWDADTQYF
TGCAGCGTTGAACGCCGATGGGACGCGGATACGCAGTATTTT
>TRBD2|14|few|TRBV9|TRBJ2-7
CASSVAREGYEQYF
TGTGCCAGCAGCGTAGCCCGGGAGGGGTACGAGCAGTACTTC
>TRBD2|15|.|TRBV6-5|TRBJ2-4
CASSRQGLAGNIQYF
TGTGCCAGCAGTCGCCAGGGACTAGCTGGGAACATTCAGTACTTC
>.|12|few|TRBV25-1|TRBJ1-5
CASSGGNQPQHF
TGTGCCAGCAGTGGGGGAAATCAGCCCCAGCATTTT
>TRBD2|14|few|TRBV7-2|TRBJ2-5
CASSRQEGGQTQYF
TGTGCCAGCAGCCGGCAGGAGGGAGGGCAGACCCAGTACTTC
>.|12|.|TRBV29-1|TRBJ1-1
CSVGRGNTEAFF
TGCAGCGTTGGGCGGGGTAACACTGAAGCTTTCTTT
>.|15|.|TRBV30|TRBJ2-1
CAWSEVSRLYNEQFF
TGTGCCTGGAGTGAAGTTTCGCGATTGTACAATGAGCAGTTCTTC
>.|11|many|TRBV7-9|TRBJ2-3
CASSLADTQYF
TGTGCCAGCAGCTTAGCAGATACGCAGTATTTT
>.|15|few|TRBV25-1|TRBJ2-5
CASSEEGGLQETQYF
TGTGCCAGCAGTGAAGAAGGGGGACTTCAAGAGACCCAGTACTTC
>.|14|.|TRBV18|TRBJ2-7
CASSPTEITYEQYF
TGTGCCAGCTCACCGACGGAGATAACCTACGAGCAGTACTTC
>TRBD2|13|few|TRBV29-1|TRBJ2-1
CSVLAGGHNEQFF
TGCAGCGTTCTAGCGGGAGGGCACAATGAGCAGTTCTTC
>TRBD1|13|.|TRBV7-8|TRBJ1-1
CASSETGDTEAFF
TGTGCCAGCAGCGAGACAGGGGACACTGAAGCTTTCTTT
>.|12|.|TRBV12-5|TRBJ2-5
CASGQVGETQYF
TGTGCTAGTGGACAAGTAGGGGAGACCCAGTACTTC
>TRBD1|13|.|TRBV29-1|TRBJ2-1
CSVSGQGYNEQFF
TGCAGCGTTTCGGGACAGGGTTACAATGAGCAGTTCTTC